This T cell receptor (beta chain) derives from a study of Graves' ophthalmopathy and Graves' hyperthyroidism. This clonotype was recorded at least ten times. Antigen unknown. Amplification of TCR beta CDR3 regions used RNA transcripts. First-round RT-PCR employed HTBI primers, with a second-round multiplex PCR after it. TCRdb reanalysed the multiplex PCR reads using MiXCR and keeps one entry per CDR3 protein. This table holds almost 400,000 distinct CDR3 sequences, 15% to 20% found once. Study-wide results and caveats: The blood repertoire also included most expanded thyroid clonotypes above 0.001 frequency. The model achieved around 67% sensitivity and about 76% specificity for ophthalmopathy progression. Built on 13 signatures, a model told ophthalmopathy apart from stable hyperthyroidism with 87.88% sensitivity and approximately 80% specificity.

This CDR3 comprises 16 residues. V gave up 2 bases and J gave up 1 base, with 15 bases separating them. CDR1 and CDR2 (germline): MNHEY, SVGEGT. With a duration under 3 months, ophthalmopathy in the donors showed moderate-to-severe activity, CAS ≥3 and NOSPECS ≥4. The sample taken for sequencing was peripheral blood. The chain recombines TRBV6-2 or TRBV6-3 with TRBJ2-7; D perhaps matches TRBD1 (6 bases). The clonotype was recovered from a woman aged 18-29 years with Graves' ophthalmopathy. Here the CDR3 DNA reads TGTGCCAGCAGTTACGTGGTTTCAGGGGCGTCCTACGAGCAGTACTTC. The encoded protein is CASSYVVSGASYEQYF.